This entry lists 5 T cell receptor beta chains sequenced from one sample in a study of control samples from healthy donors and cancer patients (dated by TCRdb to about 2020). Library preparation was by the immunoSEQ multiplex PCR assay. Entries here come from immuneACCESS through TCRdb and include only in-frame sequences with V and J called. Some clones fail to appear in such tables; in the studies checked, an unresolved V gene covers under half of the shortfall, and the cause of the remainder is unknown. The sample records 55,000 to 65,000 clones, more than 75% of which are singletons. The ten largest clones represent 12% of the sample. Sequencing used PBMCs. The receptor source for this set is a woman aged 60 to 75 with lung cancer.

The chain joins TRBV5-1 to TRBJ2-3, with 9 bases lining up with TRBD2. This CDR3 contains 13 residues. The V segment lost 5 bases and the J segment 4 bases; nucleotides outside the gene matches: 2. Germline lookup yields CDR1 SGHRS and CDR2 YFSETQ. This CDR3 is CASSTSGSDTQYF. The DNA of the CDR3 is TGCGCCAGCAGTACTAGCGGGTCAGATACGCAGTATTTT.

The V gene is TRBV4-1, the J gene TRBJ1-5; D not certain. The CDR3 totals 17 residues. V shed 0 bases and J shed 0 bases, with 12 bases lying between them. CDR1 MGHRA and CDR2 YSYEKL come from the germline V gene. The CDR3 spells CASSQDKGGISNQPQHF. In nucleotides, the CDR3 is TGCGCCAGCAGCCAAGATAAGGGAGGTATTAGCAATCAGCCCCAGCATTTT.

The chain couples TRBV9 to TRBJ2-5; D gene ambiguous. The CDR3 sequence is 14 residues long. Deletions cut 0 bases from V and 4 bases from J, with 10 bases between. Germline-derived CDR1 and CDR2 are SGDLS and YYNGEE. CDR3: CASSVEVVGETQYF. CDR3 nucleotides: TGTGCCAGCAGCGTAGAGGTGGTGGGAGAGACCCAGTACTTC.

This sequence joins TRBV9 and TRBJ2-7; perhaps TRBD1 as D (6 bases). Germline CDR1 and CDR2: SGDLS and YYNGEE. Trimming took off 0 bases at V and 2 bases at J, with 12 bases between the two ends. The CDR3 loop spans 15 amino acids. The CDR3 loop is CASSVGQANPYEQYF. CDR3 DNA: TGTGCCAGCAGCGTAGGACAGGCTAACCCCTACGAGCAGTACTTC.

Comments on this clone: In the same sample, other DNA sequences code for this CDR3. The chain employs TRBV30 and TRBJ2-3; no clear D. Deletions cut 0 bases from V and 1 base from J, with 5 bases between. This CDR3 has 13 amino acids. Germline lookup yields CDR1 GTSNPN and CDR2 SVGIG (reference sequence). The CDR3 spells CAWSVKGTDTQYF. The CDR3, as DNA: TGTGCCTGGAGTGTAAAAGGCACAGATACGCAGTATTTT.